The TCR beta chain described here comes from a study of cytomegalovirus exposure and HLA in healthy donors. Details on this clone: Its antigen remains unidentified.

Study-level findings and limits: In a later analysis, DRB1 alleles had the most associated TCRs; HLA-C alleles the fewest. Further analysis was carried out later, and it showed several of the most significant clusters appearing linked to common viral pathogens. Among TCR beta chains, those listed as cytomegalovirus-associated numbered around 160. In vitro confirmation showed three CMV-associated chains to be CMV antigen specific.

V shed 0 bases and J shed 5 bases, with 10 bases lying between them. This CDR3 is 14 amino acids long. Germline CDR1 reads SGHDN; CDR2 reads FVKESK. The PCR ran on 60 Vbeta and 13 Jbeta primers. Profiling relied on immunoSEQ multiplex PCR, and the TCRdb table lists in-frame clones only, not all of them. The sample lists about 110,000 clones; less than 80% were seen once. The V call is TRBV14, the J call TRBJ2-5, with D unclear. The receptor comes from a woman aged 40 to 55 in good health and CMV-seronegative. Source material: PBMCs. The CDR3 reads CASSQDSSPETQYF. The CDR3 DNA reads TGTGCCAGCAGCCAAGATAGCAGTCCCGAGACCCAGTACTTC.